This T cell receptor (beta chain) comes out of a study of cytomegalovirus exposure and HLA in healthy donors. In the study overall: Around 80 million unique TCR sequences came from HLA-typed donors in an early release.

The germline V gene has CDR1 SGHTA and CDR2 FQGNSA. This CDR3 is 14 amino acids long. V lost 5 bases and J lost 4, with 14 bases in between. The PCR was carried out with 60 Vbeta primers and 13 Jbeta primers. Profiled with immunoSEQ multiplex PCR; TCRdb holds only in-frame clones, not every one. This table has 150,000 or so clones, about three quarters appearing once. The sequenced sample consisted of PBMCs. The rearrangement links TRBV7-2 to TRBJ1-2, with D possibly TRBD1 on 6 matching bases. The origin of this receptor is a female donor in good health and CMV-seronegative. The CDR3 DNA reads as TGTGCCAGCAGCCACCCACGGGGGGCCTATGGCTACACCTTC. Translated: CASSHPRGAYGYTF. Combining the CDR3 with reference TRBV7-2 and TRBJ1-2 gives the whole variable domain GAGVSQSPSNKVTEKGKDVELRCDPISGHTALYWYRQSLGQGLEFLIYFQGNSAPDKSGLPSDRFSAERTGGSVSTLTIQRTQQEDSAVYLCASSHPRGAYGYTFGSGTRLTVV.